The 5 T cell receptor beta chains below were found in one sample sequenced in a study of cytomegalovirus exposure and HLA in healthy donors. The primer mix had 60 Vbeta and 13 Jbeta primers. Sequenced by immunoSEQ multiplex PCR; TCRdb stores in-frame clones only, minus some. The sample has some 150,000 clones. Material: PBMCs. The source is a woman aged 18 to 35 in good health and CMV-seropositive.

V gene TRBV6-5 combines with J gene TRBJ1-1; 10 nucleotides agree with TRBD1. Trimming at V came to 6 bases and at J to 0 bases, leaving 4 bases not matched to a gene. The CDR3 is made up of 15 amino acids. Germline V gene sequence: CDR1 MNHEY, CDR2 SVGAGI. In DNA form, the CDR3 reads TGTGCCAGCAGAGATGGGACAGGGGTGAACACTGAAGCTTTCTTT. Its protein product is CASRDGTGVNTEAFF.

This sequence joins TRBV6-1 and TRBJ1-1; D remains unclear. Germline values: CDR1 MNHNS, CDR2 SASEGT. Trimming shortened V by 6 bases and J by 5 bases, and 7 bases separated the two germline ends. There are 11 residues in the CDR3. For the CDR3, the DNA is TGTGCCAGCAGCCACAAAACTGAAGCTTTCTTT. Translation gives CASSHKTEAFF.

V is TRBV4-1 and J is TRBJ1-2; perhaps TRBD1 as D (6 bases). The CDR3 contains 19 residues. Trimming shortened V by 2 bases and J by 3 bases, and 25 bases separated the two germline ends. The germline V gene has CDR1 MGHRA and CDR2 YSYEKL. In DNA form, the CDR3 reads TGCGCCAGCAGCCAACAGCAAGGGGGGGCTCCCGCTAACTACTATGGCTACACCTTC. Translating gives CASSQQQGGAPANYYGYTF.

The chain carries TRBV6-5 and TRBJ1-6; tentatively, D is TRBD1 (5 bases). This CDR3 contains 15 residues. Germline V gene lookup returns CDR1 MNHEY and CDR2 SVGAGI. Trimming shortened V by 0 bases and J by 6 bases, and 9 bases separated the two germline ends. Written as DNA, the CDR3 is TGTGCCAGCAGTTACTCGGGACTGCCTAATTCACCCCTCCACTTT. Translated: CASSYSGLPNSPLHF.

The V gene is TRBV6-1, the J gene TRBJ2-7; 7 bases match TRBD1. J gave up 7 bases and V 7 bases, and 10 bases lay outside the gene matches. Germline assignment: CDR1 MNHNS and CDR2 SASEGT. The CDR3 covers 13 residues. Here the CDR3 DNA reads TGTGCCAGCATCGGACAGGCCGGTTTAGAGCAGTACTTC. Its protein is CASIGQAGLEQYF.